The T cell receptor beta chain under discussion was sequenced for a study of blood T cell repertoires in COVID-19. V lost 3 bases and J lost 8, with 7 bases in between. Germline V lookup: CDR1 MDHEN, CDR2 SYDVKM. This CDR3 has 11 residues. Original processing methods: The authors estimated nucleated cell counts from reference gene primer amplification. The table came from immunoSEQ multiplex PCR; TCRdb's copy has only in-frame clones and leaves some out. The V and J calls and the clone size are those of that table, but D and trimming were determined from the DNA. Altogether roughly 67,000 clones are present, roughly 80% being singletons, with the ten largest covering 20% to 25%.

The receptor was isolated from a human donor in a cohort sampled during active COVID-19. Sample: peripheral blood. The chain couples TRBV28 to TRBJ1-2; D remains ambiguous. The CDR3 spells CASSFAGGYTF. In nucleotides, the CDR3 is TGTGCCAGCAGTTTCGCGGGAGGCTACACCTTC.